These 4 T cell receptor beta chains were all obtained from the same sample, sequenced in a study of spatial heterogeneity in lung cancer. TCRdb redid the calling of the 5' RACE reads with MiXCR, one entry per CDR3 protein. The table has a few hundred distinct CDR3 sequences, under 60% seen once; the top ten hold nearly 25%. Documented time point: sample taken at primary tumor resection. The sequenced sample was normal lung tissue next to the tumor, obtained at surgery. The receptors originated from a female donor with early-stage non-small cell lung cancer.

On this clonotype itself: Since the library was made to target alpha chains, this beta chain is a stray read and its abundance is not meaningful. The chain joins TRBV4-3 to TRBJ2-3; unclear D gene. The CDR3 is made up of 14 amino acids. Germline V lookup: CDR1 LGHNA, CDR2 YSLEER. Trimming cost V 0 bases and J 0 bases, with 4 bases left between them. CDR3 DNA sequence: TGCGCCAGCAGCCAAGATAAGAGCACAGATACGCAGTATTTT. Residues: CASSQDKSTDTQYF.

Notes on this clonotype: This beta chain is a stray read from a library made for alpha chains; its abundance is not meaningful. The chain has TRBV28 and TRBJ1-5; 7 bases are a match to TRBD1. Trimming removed 5 bases from V and 4 bases from J; junction bases left unmatched: 20. The CDR3 covers 19 residues. Germline CDR1 and CDR2: MDHEN and SYDVKM. The CDR3 DNA is TGTGCCAGCAGTCCCGGATCAGGGGGAAGGAATCGTAGGAATCAGCCCCAGCATTTT. This gives the protein CASSPGSGGRNRRNQPQHF. Full variable domain (rest looked up from reference TRBV28 and TRBJ1-5): DVKVTQSSRYLVKRTGEKVFLECVQDMDHENMFWYRQDPGLGLRLIYFSYDVKMKEKGDIPEGYSVSREKKERFSLILESASTNQTSMYLCASSPGSGGRNRRNQPQHFGDGTRLSIL.

This clonotype was counted once. As an off-target read in a library built for alpha chains, this beta chain has a frequency of little significance. The CDR3 is CASSSAGGSEAFF. CDR3 nucleotides: TGTGCCAGCTCCTCCGCCGGAGGATCTGAAGCTTTCTTT. The J gene is TRBJ1-1, the V gene TRBV18; D gene uncertain. This CDR3 has 13 residues. Germline V gene sequence: CDR1 KGHSH, CDR2 LQKENI. Trimming took 6 bases from V and 6 from J, leaving 14 bases between them.

Comment on this clonotype: A library prepared for alpha chains yielded this beta chain as an off-target read; its size is of little meaning. This sequence joins TRBV9 and TRBJ1-1; 7 bases agree with TRBD1. Germline CDR1 SGDLS, CDR2 YYNGEE. The junction had 6 bases not matched to a gene; V was cut back by 2 bases and J by 5 bases. CDR3 length: 14 amino acids. CDR3 region: CASSVSTTGTEAFF. In DNA, the CDR3 is TGTGCCAGCAGCGTCTCTACGACAGGGACTGAAGCTTTCTTT.